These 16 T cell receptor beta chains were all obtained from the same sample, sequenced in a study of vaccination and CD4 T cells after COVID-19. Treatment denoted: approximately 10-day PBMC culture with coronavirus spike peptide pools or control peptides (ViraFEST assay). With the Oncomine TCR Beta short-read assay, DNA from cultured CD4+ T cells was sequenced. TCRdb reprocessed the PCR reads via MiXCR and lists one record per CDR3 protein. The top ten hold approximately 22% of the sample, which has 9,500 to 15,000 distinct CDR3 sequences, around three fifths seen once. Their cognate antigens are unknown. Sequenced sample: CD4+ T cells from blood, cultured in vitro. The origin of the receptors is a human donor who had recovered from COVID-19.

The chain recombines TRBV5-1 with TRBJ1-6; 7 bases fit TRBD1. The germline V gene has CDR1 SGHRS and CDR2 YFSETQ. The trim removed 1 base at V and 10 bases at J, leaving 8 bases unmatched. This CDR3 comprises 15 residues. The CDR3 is CASSLSRPGGSPLHF. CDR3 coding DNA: TGCGCCAGCAGCTTGTCGCGTCCAGGGGGGTCACCCCTCCACTTT.

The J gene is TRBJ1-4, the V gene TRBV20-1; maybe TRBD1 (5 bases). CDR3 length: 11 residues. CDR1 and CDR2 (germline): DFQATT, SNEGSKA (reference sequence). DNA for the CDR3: TGCGGGGGTACGGGGAGTGAAAAACTGTTTTTT. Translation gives CGGTGSEKLFF.

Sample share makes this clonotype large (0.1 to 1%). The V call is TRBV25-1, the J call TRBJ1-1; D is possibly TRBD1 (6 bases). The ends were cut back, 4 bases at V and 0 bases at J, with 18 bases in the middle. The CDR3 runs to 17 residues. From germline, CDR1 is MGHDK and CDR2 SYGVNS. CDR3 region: CASSGSGTPPLNTEAFF. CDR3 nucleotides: TGTGCCAGCAGTGGGTCCGGGACACCCCCTCTGAACACTGAAGCTTTCTTT.

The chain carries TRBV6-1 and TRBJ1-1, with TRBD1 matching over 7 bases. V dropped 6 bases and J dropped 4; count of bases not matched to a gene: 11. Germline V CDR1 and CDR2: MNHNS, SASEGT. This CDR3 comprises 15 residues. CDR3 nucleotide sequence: TGTGCCAGCAGCCCTCCAAGGGGGCTGATCACTGAAGCTTTCTTT. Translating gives CASSPPRGLITEAFF.

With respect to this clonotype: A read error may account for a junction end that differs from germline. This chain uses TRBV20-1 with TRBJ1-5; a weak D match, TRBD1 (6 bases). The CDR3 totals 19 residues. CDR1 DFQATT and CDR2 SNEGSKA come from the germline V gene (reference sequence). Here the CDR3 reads CGARDITGQTLYSNQPQHF. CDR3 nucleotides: TGCGGTGCTAGAGATATAACAGGGCAGACCCTTTATAGCAATCAGCCCCAGCATTTT.

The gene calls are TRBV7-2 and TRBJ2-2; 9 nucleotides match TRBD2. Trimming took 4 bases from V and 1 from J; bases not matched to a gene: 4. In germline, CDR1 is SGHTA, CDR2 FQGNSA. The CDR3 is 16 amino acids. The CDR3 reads CASSSIAGVNTGELFF. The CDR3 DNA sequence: TGTGCCAGCAGCTCGATAGCGGGGGTGAACACCGGGGAGCTGTTTTTT.

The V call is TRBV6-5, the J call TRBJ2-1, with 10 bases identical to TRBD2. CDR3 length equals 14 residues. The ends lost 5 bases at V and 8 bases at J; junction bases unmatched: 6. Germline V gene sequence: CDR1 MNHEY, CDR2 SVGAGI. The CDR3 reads CASSNLAGGHEQFF. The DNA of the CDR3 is TGTGCCAGCAGTAACTTAGCGGGAGGACATGAGCAGTTCTTC.

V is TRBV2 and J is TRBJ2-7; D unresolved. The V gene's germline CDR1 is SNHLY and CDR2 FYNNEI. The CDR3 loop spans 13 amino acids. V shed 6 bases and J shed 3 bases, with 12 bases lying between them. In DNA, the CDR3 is TGTGCCAGCAGGCCTCCGGGCGACTACGAGCAGTACTTC. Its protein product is CASRPPGDYEQYF.

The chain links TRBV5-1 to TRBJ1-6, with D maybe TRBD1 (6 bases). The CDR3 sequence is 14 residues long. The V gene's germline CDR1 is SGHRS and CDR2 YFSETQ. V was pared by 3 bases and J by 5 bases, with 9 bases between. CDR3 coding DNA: TGCGCCAGCAGCTCCGGACAGAATAATTCACCCCTCCACTTT. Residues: CASSSGQNNSPLHF. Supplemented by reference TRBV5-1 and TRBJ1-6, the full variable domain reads KAGVTQTPRYLIKTRGQQVTLSCSPISGHRSVSWYQQTPGQGLQFLFEYFSETQRNKGNFPGRFSGRQFSNSRSEMNVSTLELGDSALYLCASSSGQNNSPLHFGNGTRLTVT.

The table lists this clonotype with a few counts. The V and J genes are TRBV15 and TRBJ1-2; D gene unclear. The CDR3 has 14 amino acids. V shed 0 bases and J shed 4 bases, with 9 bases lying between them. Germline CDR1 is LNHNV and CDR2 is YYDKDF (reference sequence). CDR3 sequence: CATSREGGSYGYTF. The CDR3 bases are TGTGCCACCAGCAGAGAGGGAGGGTCCTATGGCTACACCTTC.

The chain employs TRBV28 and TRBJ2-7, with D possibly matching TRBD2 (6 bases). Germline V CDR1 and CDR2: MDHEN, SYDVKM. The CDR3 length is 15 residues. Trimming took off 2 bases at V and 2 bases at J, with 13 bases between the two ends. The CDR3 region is CASSLTGDSAYEQYF. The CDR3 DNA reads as TGTGCCAGCAGTTTAACGGGAGATAGCGCCTACGAGCAGTACTTC.

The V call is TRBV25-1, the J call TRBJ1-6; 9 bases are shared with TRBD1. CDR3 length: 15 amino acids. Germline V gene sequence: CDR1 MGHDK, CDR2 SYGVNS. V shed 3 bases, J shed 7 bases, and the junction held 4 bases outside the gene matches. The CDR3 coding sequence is TGTGCCAGCAGTGATTCGGGACAGGGAAATTCACCCCTCCACTTT. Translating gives CASSDSGQGNSPLHF.

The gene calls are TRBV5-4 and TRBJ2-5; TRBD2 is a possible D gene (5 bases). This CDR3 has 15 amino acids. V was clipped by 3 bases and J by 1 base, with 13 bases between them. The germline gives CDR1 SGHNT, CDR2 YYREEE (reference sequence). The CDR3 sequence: CASSSGLGPQETQYF. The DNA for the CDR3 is TGTGCCAGCAGCTCGGGATTAGGTCCCCAAGAGACCCAGTACTTC.

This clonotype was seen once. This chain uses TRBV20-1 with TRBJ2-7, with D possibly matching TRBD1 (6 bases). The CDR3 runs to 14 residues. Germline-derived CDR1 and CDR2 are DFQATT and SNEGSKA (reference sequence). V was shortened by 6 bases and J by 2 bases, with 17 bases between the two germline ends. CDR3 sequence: CSARRTALAYEQYF. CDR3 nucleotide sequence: TGCAGTGCCAGACGGACAGCCTTGGCCTACGAGCAGTACTTC.

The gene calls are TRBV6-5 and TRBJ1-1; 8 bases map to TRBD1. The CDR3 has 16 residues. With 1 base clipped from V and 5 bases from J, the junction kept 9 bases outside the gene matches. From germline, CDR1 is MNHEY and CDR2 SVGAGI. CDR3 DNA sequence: TGTGCCAGCAGTTACTACCGGACAGGGCTAGGAACTGAAGCTTTCTTT. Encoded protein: CASSYYRTGLGTEAFF.

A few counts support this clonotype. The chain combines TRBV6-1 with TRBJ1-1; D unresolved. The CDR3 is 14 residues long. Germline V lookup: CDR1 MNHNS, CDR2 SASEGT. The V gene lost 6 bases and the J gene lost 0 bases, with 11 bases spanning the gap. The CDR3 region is CASSPPEMNTEAFF. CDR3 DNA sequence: TGTGCCAGCAGCCCCCCTGAGATGAACACTGAAGCTTTCTTT.